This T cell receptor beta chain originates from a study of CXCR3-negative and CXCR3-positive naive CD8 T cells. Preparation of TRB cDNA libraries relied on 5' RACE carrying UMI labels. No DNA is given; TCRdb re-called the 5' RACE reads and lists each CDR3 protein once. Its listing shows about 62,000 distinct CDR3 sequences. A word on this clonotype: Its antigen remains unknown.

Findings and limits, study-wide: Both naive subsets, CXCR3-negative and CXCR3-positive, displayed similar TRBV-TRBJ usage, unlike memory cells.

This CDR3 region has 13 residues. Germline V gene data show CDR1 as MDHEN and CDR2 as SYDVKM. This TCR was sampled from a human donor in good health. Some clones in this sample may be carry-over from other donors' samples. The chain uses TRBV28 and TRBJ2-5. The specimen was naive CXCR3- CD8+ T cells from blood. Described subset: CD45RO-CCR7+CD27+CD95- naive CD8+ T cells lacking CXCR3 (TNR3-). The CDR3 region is CASSRRGQETQYF. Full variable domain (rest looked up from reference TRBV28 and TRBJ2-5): DVKVTQSSRYLVKRTGEKVFLECVQDMDHENMFWYRQDPGLGLRLIYFSYDVKMKEKGDIPEGYSVSREKKERFSLILESASTNQTSMYLCASSRRGQETQYFGPGTRLLVL.